This T cell receptor beta chain was documented in a study of CD8 T cells in Susac syndrome (dated by TCRdb to the late 2010s). Notes on the research overall: Repertoire sequencing was used to test whether CD8+ T cell activation and differentiation in Susac syndrome was antigen driven. The study compared CD8+ T cell repertoire clonality among 12 healthy donors, some 14 Susac syndrome patients and fewer than 19 multiple sclerosis patients.

RNA was extracted using the RNeasy kit, and roughly 0.5 to 1 ug of the RNA was reverse transcribed with random hexamers. TCR beta CDR3 regions were amplified with the immunoSEQ multiplex PCR assay covering 54 Vbeta and 13 Jbeta segments. PCR amplification bias was corrected by using a synthetic template baseline for primer optimization and computational correction. The original pipeline was this. Only productive sequences were kept, with reads annotated to V, D and J genes according to IMGT and analyzed in immunoSEQ Analyzer. To calculate clonality, Shannon entropy was normalized by log2 of the number of productive unique sequences and then subtracted from one. For each patient and control, public and private clones were evaluated within the 100 most prevalent clones. Clones were defined as Susac-specific when absent from the healthy and MS cohorts, from some 1,100 published viral clones and from other ImmuneACCESS disease sequences. Starting from the raw public reads, TCRdb applied fastp trimming at Q25, assembled clones with MiXCR and retained in-frame beta chains. Each entry merges the rows of one CDR3 protein and shows their most common DNA and genes. The V and J calls and clone size are TCRdb's, not the authors'. Counted in this sample were some 450,000 distinct CDR3 sequences; around 83% of them appeared once. Approximately 0.12% of the sample is in the top ten clones.

With respect to this clonotype: Its antigen has not been determined. Qualities for individual bases were not recorded, and no much larger clone is one base off.

Peripheral blood CD8+ and CD4+ T cells from healthy donors, Susac syndrome patients and multiple sclerosis patients were profiled by high-throughput TCR beta sequencing. Multiple sclerosis controls were treatment-naive patients with stable or active relapsing-remitting disease fulfilling revised McDonald criteria. Bulk CD8+ and CD4+ T cells were purified magnetically by negative isolation, whereas CD8+ TEMRA cells were enriched by FACS. Blood was drawn into EDTA tubes, processed within 24 hours, and PBMCs were isolated by density gradient centrifugation. PBMCs intended for TCR sequencing were cryopreserved in liquid nitrogen and thawed later in a water bath at 37 degrees C. A purity of at least 90% was achieved for sorted or isolated CD4+, CD8+ and CD8+ TEMRA cells. What the work shows at the level of the full study, not this receptor alone: The study acknowledged that relatively few individuals were included in the TCR sequencing and HLA analysis.

Sequences were obtained from CD8+ T cells from PBMCs. The origin of this receptor is a human donor with multiple sclerosis.

The DNA is as follows: TGTGCCAGCAGTTTACGGGACAGGGGCGACACCATATATTTT. It codes for CASSLRDRGDTIYF. The rearrangement combines TRBV27 with TRBJ1-3; TRBD1 agrees with 10 junctional bases. CDR3 length: 14 amino acids, cysteine to phenylalanine. CDR3 DNA is the only sequence kept; it has 42 bases, read in frame from the first base. V is pruned by 2 bases and J by 8 bases, leaving 3 bases of the junction without a gene match. CDR1 and CDR2, looked up from the germline V gene (reference sequence), are MNHEY and SMNVEV.